One sample yielded the 4 T cell receptor beta chains listed below, sequenced in a study of blood T cells in healthy people across ages. Through a sample-barcoded 5' primer and a J-beta primer mix, a second PCR was run for roughly 7 to 11 cycles. TCRdb processed the 5' RACE reads anew with MiXCR; each CDR3 protein has one entry. In the table there are 790,000 or so distinct CDR3 sequences, approximately 60% of which are singletons. Sequencing was carried out using blood. These receptors originate from a man in his forties in good health.

The chain employs TRBV9 and TRBJ1-5, with 8 bases aligning to TRBD1. Germline CDR1 SGDLS, CDR2 YYNGEE. The CDR3 is 15 amino acids. The V gene end was trimmed by 3 bases and the J gene end by 3 bases; junction bases not matched to a gene: 5. In DNA, the CDR3 is TGTGCCAGCAGCGCAGGACAGGGAATCAATCAGCCCCAGCATTTT. It yields the protein CASSAGQGINQPQHF.

This clonotype was observed a few times. The gene calls are TRBV11-2 and TRBJ2-1, with D possibly matching TRBD1 (5 bases). The V and J ends lost 0 bases and 7 bases respectively, with 13 bases between them. There are 15 residues in the CDR3. The V gene's germline CDR1 is SGHAT and CDR2 FQNNGV. The CDR3 sequence: CASSLDPSRVNEQFF. The CDR3 DNA reads TGTGCCAGCAGCTTAGATCCATCCAGGGTTAATGAGCAGTTCTTC.

The chain carries TRBV4-3 and TRBJ2-3; 11 bases are shared with TRBD2. CDR3 size: 16 residues. Looked up from germline, CDR1 is LGHNA and CDR2 is YSLEER. Trimming at V came to 4 bases and at J to 1 base, leaving 4 bases not matched to a gene. CDR3 sequence reads: CASSLIAGGGTDTQYF. The CDR3 DNA sequence: TGCGCCAGCAGCCTCATAGCGGGAGGGGGCACAGATACGCAGTATTTT.

V gene TRBV5-1 combines with J gene TRBJ2-3, with no clear D. Germline loops: CDR1 SGHRS, CDR2 YFSETQ. V gave up 0 bases and J gave up 0 bases, with 11 bases separating them. The CDR3 has 16 amino acids. CDR3 region: CASSLGVAFSTDTQYF. In DNA, the CDR3 is TGCGCCAGCAGCTTGGGAGTGGCCTTTAGCACAGATACGCAGTATTTT.